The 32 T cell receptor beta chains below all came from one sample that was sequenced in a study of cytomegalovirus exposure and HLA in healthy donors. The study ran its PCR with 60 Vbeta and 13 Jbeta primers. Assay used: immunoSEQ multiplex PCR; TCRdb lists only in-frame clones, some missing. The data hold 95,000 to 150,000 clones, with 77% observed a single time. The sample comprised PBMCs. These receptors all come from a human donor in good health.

CDR3 DNA: TGTGCCAGCAGCTTAGTTGGGACTAGCGGGACTGCCTACGAGCAGTACTTC. The encoded protein is CASSLVGTSGTAYEQYF. V is TRBV7-2 and J is TRBJ2-7, with 13 bases that match TRBD2. CDR3 size: 17 residues. Germline V gene data show CDR1 as SGHTA and CDR2 as FQGNSA. V shed 1 base and J 2 bases; nucleotides not matched to a gene: 5. Combining the CDR3 with reference TRBV7-2 and TRBJ2-7 gives the whole variable domain GAGVSQSPSNKVTEKGKDVELRCDPISGHTALYWYRQSLGQGLEFLIYFQGNSAPDKSGLPSDRFSAERTGGSVSTLTIQRTQQEDSAVYLCASSLVGTSGTAYEQYFGPGTRLTVT.

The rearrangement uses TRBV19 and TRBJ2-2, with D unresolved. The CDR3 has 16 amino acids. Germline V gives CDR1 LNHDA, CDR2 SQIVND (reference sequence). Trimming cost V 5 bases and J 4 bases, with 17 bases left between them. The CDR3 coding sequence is TGTGCCAGTAGTCAGCCAGGCCCTATCGGCACCGGGGAGCTGTTTTTT. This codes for CASSQPGPIGTGELFF.

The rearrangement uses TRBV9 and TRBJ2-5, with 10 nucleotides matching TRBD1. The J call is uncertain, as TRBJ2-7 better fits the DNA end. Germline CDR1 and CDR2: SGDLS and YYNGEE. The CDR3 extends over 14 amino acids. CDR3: CASSMGQGSYEQYF. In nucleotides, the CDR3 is TGTGCCAGCAGCATGGGACAGGGGTCCTACGAGCAGTACTTC.

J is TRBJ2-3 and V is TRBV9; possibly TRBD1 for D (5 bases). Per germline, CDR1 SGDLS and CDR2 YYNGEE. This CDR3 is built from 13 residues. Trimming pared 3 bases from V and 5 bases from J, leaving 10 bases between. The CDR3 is CASSGQRGDTQYF. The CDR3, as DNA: TGTGCCAGCAGCGGACAAAGGGGAGATACGCAGTATTTT.

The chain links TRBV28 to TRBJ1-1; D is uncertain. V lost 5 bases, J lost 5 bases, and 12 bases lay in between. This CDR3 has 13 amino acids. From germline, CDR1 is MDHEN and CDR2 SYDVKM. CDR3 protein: CASSRTPSTEAFF. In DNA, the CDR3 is TGTGCCAGCAGTCGAACTCCTAGTACTGAAGCTTTCTTT. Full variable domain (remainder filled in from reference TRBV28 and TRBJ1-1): DVKVTQSSRYLVKRTGEKVFLECVQDMDHENMFWYRQDPGLGLRLIYFSYDVKMKEKGDIPEGYSVSREKKERFSLILESASTNQTSMYLCASSRTPSTEAFFGQGTRLTVV.

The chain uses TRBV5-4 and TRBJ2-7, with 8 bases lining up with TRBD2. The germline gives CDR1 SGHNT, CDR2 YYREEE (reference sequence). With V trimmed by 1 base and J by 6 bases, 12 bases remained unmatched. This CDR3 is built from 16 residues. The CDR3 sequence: CASSLSGSGGNREQYF. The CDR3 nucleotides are TGTGCCAGCAGCTTGTCTGGGTCGGGAGGGAATCGCGAGCAGTACTTC.

This chain's CDR3 is CASSVAGTPPNNEQFF. The CDR3, as DNA: TGTGCCAGCAGCGTAGCCGGGACTCCCCCTAACAATGAGCAGTTCTTC. This sequence joins TRBV9 and TRBJ2-1; tentatively, D is TRBD2 (6 bases). The V end was cut by 0 bases, the J end by 5 bases, with 15 bases between. The CDR3 consists of 16 residues. CDR1 is SGDLS and CDR2 is YYNGEE in the germline V gene.

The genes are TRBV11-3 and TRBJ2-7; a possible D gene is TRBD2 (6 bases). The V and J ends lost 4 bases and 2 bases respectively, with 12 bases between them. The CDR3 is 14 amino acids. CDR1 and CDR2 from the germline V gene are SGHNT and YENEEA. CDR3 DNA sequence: TGTGCCAGCAGCTGGGGAGGCCCAGCCTACGAGCAGTACTTC. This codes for CASSWGGPAYEQYF.

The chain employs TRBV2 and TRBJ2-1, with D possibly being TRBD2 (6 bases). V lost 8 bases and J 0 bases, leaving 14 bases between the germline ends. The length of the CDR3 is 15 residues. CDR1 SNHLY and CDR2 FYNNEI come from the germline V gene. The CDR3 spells CASVRDSSSYNEQFF. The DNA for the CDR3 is TGTGCCAGCGTCCGGGACTCGAGCTCCTACAATGAGCAGTTCTTC.

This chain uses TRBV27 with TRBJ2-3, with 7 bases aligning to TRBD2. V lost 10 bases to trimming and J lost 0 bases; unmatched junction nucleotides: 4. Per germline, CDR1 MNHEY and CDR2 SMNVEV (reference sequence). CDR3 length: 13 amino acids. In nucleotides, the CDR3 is TGTGCCAATCCTAGCGGTAGCACAGATACGCAGTATTTT. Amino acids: CANPSGSTDTQYF.

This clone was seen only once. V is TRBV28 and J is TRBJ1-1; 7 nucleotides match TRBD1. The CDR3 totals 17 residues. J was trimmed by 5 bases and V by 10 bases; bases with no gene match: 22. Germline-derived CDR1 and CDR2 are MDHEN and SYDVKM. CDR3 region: CAISPPRQGERRTEAFF. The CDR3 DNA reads TGTGCCATATCACCCCCGCGACAGGGAGAAAGAAGGACTGAAGCTTTCTTT.

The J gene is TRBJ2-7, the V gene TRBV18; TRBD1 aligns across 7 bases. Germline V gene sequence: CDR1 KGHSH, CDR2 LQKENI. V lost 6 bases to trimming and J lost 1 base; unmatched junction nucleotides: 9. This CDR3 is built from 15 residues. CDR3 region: CASSPNTGVSYEQYF. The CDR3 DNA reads TGTGCCAGCTCCCCCAACACAGGGGTTTCCTACGAGCAGTACTTC.

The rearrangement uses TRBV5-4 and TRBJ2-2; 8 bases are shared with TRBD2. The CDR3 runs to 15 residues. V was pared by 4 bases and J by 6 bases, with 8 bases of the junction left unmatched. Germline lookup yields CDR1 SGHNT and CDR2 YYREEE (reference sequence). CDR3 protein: CASSPGGGAAGELFF. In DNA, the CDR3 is TGTGCCAGCAGCCCCGGGGGGGGCGCCGCCGGGGAGCTGTTTTTT. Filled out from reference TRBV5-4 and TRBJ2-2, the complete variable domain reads ETGVTQSPTHLIKTRGQQVTLRCSSQSGHNTVSWYQQALGQGPQFIFQYYREEENGRGNFPPRFSGLQFPNYSSELNVNALELDDSALYLCASSPGGGAAGELFFGEGSRLTVL.

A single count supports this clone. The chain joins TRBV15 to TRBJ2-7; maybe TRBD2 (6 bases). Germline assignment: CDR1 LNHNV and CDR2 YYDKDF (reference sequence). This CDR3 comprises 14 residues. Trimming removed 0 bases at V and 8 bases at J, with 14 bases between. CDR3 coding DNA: TGTGCCACCAGCAGAGAAGATAGGGACTTTAAGCAGTACTTC. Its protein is CATSREDRDFKQYF.

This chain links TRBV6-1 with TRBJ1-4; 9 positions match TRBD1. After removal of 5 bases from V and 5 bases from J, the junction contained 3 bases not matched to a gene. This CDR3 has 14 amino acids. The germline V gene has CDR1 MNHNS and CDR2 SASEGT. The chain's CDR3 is CASSRTGVNEKLFF. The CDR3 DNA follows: TGTGCCAGCAGTCGGACAGGGGTGAATGAAAAACTGTTTTTT.

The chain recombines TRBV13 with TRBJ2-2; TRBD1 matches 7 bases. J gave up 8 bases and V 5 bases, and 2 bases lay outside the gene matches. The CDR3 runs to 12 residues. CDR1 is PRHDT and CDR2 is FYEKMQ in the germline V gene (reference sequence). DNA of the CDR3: TGTGCCAGCAGCCGACAGGGAGGGGAGCTGTTTTTT. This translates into CASSRQGGELFF.

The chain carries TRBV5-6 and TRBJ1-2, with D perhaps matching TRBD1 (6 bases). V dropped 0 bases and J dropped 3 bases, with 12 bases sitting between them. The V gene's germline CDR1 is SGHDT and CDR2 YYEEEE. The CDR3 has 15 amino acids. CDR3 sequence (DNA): TGTGCCAGCAGCTTGGCCTTTCCAGGGGACTATGGCTACACCTTC. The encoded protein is CASSLAFPGDYGYTF.

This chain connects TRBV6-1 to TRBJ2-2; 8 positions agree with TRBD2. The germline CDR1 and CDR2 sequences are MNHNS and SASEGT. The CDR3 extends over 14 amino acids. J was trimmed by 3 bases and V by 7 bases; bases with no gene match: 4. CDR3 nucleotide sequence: TGTGCCAGCACCCCGGGAGGGTACACCGGGGAGCTGTTTTTT. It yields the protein CASTPGGYTGELFF.

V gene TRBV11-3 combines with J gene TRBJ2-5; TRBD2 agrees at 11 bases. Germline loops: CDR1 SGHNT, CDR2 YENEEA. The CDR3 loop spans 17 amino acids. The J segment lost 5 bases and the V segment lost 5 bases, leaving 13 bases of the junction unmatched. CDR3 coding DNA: TGTGCCAGCAGCCTAGCTGGGCTAGCGGGAGGATGGGAGACCCAGTACTTC. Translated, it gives CASSLAGLAGGWETQYF. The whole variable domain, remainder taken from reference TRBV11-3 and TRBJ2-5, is EAGVVQSPRYKIIEKKQPVAFWCNPISGHNTLYWYLQNLGQGPELLIRYENEEAVDDSQLPKDRFSAERLKGVDSTLKIQPAELGDSAVYLCASSLAGLAGGWETQYFGPGTRLLVL.

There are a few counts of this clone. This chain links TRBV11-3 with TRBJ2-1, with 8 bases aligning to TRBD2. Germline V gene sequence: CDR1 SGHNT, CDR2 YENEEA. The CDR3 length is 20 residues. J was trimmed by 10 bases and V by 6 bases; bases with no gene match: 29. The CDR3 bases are TGTGCCAGCAGTTTAACCAGGCGGACCTGGCGGGAGGAGGAGGTGGGGGAGCAGTTCTTC. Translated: CASSLTRRTWREEEVGEQFF.

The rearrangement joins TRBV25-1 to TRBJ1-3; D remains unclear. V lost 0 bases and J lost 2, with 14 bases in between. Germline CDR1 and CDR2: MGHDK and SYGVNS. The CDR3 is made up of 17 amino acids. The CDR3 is CASSEYAGGKAGNTIYF. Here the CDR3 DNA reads TGTGCCAGCAGTGAATACGCGGGAGGGAAGGCTGGAAACACCATATATTTT. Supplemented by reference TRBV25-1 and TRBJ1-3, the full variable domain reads EADIYQTPRYLVIGTGKKITLECSQTMGHDKMYWYQQDPGMELHLIHYSYGVNSTEKGDLSSESTVSRIRTEHFPLTLESARPSHTSQYLCASSEYAGGKAGNTIYFGEGSWLTVV.

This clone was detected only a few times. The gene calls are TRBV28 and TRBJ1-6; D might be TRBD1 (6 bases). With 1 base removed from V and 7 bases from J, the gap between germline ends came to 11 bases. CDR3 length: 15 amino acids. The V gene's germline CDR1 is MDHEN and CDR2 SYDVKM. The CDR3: CASSLLQGSNSPLHF. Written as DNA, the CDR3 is TGTGCCAGCAGTTTATTGCAGGGGTCAAATTCACCCCTCCACTTT.

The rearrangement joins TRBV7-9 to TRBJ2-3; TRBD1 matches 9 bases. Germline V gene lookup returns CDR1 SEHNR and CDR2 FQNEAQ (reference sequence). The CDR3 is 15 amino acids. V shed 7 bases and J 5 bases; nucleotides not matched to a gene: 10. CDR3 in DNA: TGTGCCAGCACCCTCGGGGACAGGGTAAAAGATACGCAGTATTTT. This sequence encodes CASTLGDRVKDTQYF. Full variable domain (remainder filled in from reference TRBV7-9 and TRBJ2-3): DTGVSQNPRHKITKRGQNVTFRCDPISEHNRLYWYRQTLGQGPEFLTYFQNEAQLEKSRLLSDRFSAERPKGSFSTLEIQRTEQGDSAMYLCASTLGDRVKDTQYFGPGTRLTVL.

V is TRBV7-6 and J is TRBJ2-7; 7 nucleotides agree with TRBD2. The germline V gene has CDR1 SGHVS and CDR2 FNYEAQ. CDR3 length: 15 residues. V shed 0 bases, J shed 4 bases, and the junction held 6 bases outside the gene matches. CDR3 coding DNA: TGTGCCAGCAGCTTAGCGGCGGGAGAAGGGTACGAGCAGTACTTC. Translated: CASSLAAGEGYEQYF. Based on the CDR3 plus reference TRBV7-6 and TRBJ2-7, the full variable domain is GAGVSQSPRYKVTKRGQDVALRCDPISGHVSLYWYRQALGQGPEFLTYFNYEAQQDKSGLPNDRFSAERPEGSISTLTIQRTEQRDSAMYRCASSLAAGEGYEQYFGPGTRLTVT.

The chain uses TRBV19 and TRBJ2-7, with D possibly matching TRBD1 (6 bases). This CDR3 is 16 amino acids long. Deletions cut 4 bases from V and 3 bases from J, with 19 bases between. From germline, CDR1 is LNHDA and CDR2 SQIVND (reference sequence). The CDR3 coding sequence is TGTGCCAGTAGTACCCTTGCTGACAGGAATAGCTACGAGCAGTACTTC. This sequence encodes CASSTLADRNSYEQYF.

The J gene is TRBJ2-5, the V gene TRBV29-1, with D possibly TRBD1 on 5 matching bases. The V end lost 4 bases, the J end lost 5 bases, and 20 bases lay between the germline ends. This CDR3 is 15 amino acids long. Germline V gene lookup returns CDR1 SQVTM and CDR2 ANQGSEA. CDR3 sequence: CSVVWGFTRSETQYF. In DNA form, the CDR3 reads TGCAGCGTTGTATGGGGCTTTACAAGGTCGGAGACCCAGTACTTC.

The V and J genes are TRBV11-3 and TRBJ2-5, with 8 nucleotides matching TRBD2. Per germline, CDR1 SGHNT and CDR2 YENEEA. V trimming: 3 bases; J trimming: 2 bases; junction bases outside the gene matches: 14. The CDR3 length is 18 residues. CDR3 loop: CASSFTPAKTSAQETQYF. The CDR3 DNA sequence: TGTGCCAGCAGCTTTACGCCCGCGAAGACTAGCGCTCAAGAGACCCAGTACTTC.

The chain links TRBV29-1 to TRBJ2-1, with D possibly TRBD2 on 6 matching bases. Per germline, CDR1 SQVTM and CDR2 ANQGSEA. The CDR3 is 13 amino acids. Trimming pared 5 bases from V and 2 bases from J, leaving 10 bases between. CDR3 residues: CSVLGLPYNEQFF. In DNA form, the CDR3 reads TGCAGCGTTCTTGGACTACCCTACAATGAGCAGTTCTTC.

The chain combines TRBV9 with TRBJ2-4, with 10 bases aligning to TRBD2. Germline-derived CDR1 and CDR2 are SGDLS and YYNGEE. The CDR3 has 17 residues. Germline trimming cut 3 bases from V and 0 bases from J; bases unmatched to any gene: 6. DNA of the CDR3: TGTGCCAGCAGCGCCGCAATAGCGGGAGGAGCCAAAAACATTCAGTACTTC. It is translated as CASSAAIAGGAKNIQYF. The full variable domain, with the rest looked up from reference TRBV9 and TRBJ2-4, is DSGVTQTPKHLITATGQRVTLRCSPRSGDLSVYWYQQSLDQGLQFLIQYYNGEERAKGNILERFSAQQFPDLHSELNLSSLELGDSALYFCASSAAIAGGAKNIQYFGAGTRLSVL.

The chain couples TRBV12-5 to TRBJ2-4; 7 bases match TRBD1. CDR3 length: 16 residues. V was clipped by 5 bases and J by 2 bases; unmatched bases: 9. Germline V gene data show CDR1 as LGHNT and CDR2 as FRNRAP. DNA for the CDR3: TGTGCTAGTGGTCCCGGGGACAGTTTTACCAAAAACATTCAGTACTTC. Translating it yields CASGPGDSFTKNIQYF.

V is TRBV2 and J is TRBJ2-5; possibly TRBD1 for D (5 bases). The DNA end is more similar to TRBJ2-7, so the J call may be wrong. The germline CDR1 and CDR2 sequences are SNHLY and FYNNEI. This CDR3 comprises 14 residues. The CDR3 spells CATGEAGHSYEQYF. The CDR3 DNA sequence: TGTGCCACCGGAGAGGCAGGGCACTCCTACGAGCAGTACTTC.

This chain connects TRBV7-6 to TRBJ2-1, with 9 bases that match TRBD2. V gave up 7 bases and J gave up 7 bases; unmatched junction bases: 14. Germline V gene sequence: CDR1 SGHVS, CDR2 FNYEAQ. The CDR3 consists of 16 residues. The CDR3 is CASTLDLASGTNEQFF. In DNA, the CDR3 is TGTGCCAGCACCCTAGACCTGGCTAGCGGGACGAATGAGCAGTTCTTC.